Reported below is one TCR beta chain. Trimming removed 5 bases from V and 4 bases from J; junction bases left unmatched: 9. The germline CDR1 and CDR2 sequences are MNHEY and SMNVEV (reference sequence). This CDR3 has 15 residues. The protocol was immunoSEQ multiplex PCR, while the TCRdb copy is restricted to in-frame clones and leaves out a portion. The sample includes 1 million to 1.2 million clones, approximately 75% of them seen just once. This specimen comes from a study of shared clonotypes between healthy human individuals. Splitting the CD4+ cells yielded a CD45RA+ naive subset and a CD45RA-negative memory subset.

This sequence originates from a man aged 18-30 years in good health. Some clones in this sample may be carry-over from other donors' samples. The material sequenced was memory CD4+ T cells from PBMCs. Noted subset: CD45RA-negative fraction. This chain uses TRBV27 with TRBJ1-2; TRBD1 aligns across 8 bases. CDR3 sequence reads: CASSLRDRPIYGYTF. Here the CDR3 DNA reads TGTGCCAGCAGTCTCCGGGACAGGCCCATCTATGGCTACACCTTC.